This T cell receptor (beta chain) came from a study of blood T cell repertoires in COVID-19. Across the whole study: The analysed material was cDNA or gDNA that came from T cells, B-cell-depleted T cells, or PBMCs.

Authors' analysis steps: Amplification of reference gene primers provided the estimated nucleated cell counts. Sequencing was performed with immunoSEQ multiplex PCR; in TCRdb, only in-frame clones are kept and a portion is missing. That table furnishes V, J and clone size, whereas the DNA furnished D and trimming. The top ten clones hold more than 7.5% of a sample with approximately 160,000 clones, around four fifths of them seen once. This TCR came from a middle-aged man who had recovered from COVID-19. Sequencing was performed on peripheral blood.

CDR3 in DNA: TGTGCCAGCAGTTTATCGATCAAGCGAGAAGCTTTCTTT. Protein: CASSLSIKREAFF. The V call is TRBV27, the J call TRBJ1-1, with no clear D. CDR1 and CDR2 (germline): MNHEY, SMNVEV (reference sequence). The CDR3 spans 13 residues. V was shortened by 0 bases and J by 8 bases, with 10 bases between the two germline ends.